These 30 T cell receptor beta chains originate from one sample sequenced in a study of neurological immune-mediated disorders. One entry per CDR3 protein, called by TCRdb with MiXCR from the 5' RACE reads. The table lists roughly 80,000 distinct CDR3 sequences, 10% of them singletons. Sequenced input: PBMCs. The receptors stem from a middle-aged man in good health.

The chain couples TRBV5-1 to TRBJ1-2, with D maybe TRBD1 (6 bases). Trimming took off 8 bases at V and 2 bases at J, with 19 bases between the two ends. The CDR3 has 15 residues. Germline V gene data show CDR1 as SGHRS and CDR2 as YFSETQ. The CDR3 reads CASLSGAAGNYGYTF. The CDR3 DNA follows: TGCGCCAGTTTGTCAGGGGCTGCGGGAAACTATGGCTACACCTTC. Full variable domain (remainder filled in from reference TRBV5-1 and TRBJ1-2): KAGVTQTPRYLIKTRGQQVTLSCSPISGHRSVSWYQQTPGQGLQFLFEYFSETQRNKGNFPGRFSGRQFSNSRSEMNVSTLELGDSALYLCASLSGAAGNYGYTFGSGTRLTVV.

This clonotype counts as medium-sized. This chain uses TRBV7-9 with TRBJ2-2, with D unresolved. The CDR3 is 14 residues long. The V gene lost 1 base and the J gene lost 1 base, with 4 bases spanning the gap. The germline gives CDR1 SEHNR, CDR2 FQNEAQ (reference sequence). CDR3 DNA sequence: TGTGCCAGCAGCTTAGGGCAGAACACCGGGGAGCTGTTTTTT. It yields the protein CASSLGQNTGELFF.

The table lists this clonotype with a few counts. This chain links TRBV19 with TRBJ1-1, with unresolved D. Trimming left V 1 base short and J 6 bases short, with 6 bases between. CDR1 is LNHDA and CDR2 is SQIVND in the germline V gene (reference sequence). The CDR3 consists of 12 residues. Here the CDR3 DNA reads TGTGCCAGTAGTATAGCGTCGGCTGAAGCTTTCTTT. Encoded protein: CASSIASAEAFF.

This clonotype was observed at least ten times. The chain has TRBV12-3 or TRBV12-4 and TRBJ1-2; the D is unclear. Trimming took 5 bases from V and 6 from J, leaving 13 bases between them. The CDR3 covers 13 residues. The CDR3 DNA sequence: TGTGCCAGCAGTCCCCAAGAGATTGATGGCTACACCTTC. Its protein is CASSPQEIDGYTF.

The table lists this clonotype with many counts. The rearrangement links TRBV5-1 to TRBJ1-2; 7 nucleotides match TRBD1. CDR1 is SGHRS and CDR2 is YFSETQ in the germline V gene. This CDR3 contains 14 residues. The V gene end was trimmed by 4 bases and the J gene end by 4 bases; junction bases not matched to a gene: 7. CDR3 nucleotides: TGCGCCAGCAGCCCGTCGACAGGGACCTATGGCTACACCTTC. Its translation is CASSPSTGTYGYTF.

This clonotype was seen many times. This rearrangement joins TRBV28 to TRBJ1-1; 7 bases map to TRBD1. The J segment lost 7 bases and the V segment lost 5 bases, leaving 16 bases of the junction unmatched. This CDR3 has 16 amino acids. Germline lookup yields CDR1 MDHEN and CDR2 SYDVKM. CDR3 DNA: TGTGCCAGCAGTAACCGGGACAGCGACCGAAGAAATGAAGCTTTCTTT. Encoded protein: CASSNRDSDRRNEAFF.

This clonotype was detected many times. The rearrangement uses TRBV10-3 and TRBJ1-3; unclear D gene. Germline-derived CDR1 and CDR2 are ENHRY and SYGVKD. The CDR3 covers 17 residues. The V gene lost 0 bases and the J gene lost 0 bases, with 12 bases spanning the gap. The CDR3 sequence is CAISESHSYSSGNTIYF. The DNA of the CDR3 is TGTGCCATCAGTGAGTCGCACAGCTATAGCTCTGGAAACACCATATATTTT.

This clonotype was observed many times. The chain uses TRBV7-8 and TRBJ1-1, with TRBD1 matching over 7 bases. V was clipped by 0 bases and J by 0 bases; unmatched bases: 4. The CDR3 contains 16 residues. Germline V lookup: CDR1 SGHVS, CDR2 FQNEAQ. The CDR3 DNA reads TGTGCCAGCAGCTTAGCACAGGGGCAGATGAACACTGAAGCTTTCTTT. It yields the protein CASSLAQGQMNTEAFF. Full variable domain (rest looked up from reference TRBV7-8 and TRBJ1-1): GAGVSQSPRYKVAKRGQDVALRCDPISGHVSLFWYQQALGQGPEFLTYFQNEAQLDKSGLPSDRFFAERPEGSVSTLKIQRTQQEDSAVYLCASSLAQGQMNTEAFFGQGTRLTVV.

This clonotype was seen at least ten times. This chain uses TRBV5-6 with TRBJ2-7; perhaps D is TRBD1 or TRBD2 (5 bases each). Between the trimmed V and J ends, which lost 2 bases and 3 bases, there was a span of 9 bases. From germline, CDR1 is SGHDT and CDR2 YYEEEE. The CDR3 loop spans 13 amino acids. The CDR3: CASSFQGDYEQYF. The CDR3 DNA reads TGTGCCAGCAGCTTTCAGGGAGACTACGAGCAGTACTTC.

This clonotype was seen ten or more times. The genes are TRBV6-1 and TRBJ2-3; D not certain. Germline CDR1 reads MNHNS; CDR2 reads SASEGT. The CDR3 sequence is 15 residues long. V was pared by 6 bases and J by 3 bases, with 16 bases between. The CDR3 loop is CASRAFDTETDTQYF. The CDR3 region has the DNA TGTGCCAGCAGAGCATTTGACACAGAAACAGATACGCAGTATTTT.

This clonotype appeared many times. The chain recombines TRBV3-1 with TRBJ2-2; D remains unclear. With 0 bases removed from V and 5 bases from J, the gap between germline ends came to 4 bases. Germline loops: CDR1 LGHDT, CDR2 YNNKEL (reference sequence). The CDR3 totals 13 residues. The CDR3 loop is CASSQDLTGELFF. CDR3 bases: TGTGCCAGCAGCCAAGACTTAACCGGGGAGCTGTTTTTT.

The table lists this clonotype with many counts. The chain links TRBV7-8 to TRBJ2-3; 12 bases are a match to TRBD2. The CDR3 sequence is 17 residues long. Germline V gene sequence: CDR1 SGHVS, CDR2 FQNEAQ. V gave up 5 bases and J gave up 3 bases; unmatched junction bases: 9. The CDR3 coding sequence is TGTGCCAGCAGCGGAATCCCTAGCGGGGGGGCAACAGATACGCAGTATTTT. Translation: CASSGIPSGGATDTQYF.

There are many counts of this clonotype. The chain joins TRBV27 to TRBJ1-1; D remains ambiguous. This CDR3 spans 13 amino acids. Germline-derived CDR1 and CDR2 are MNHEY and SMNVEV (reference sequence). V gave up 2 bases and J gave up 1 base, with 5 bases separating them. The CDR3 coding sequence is TGTGCCAGCAGTTTAAAATCGAACACTGAAGCTTTCTTT. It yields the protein CASSLKSNTEAFF.

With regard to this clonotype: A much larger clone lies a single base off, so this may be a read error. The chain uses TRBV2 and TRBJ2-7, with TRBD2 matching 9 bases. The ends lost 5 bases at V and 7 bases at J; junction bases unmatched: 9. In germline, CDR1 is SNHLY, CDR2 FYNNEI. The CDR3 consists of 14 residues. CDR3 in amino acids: CASSSQRGDWEQYF. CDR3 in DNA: TGTGCCAGCAGTTCGCAGCGGGGGGACTGGGAGCAGTACTTC.

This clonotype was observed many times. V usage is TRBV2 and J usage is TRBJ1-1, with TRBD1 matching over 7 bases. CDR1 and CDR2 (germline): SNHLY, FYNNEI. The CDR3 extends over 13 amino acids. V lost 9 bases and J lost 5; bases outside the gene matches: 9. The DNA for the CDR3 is TGTGCCAGTTGGACAGGCCCGAGGACTGAAGCTTTCTTT. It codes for CASWTGPRTEAFF.

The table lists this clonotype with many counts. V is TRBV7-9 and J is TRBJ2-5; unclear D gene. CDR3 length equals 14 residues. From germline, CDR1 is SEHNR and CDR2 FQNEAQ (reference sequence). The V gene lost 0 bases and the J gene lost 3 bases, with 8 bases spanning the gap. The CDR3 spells CASSLAGSKETQYF. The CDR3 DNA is TGTGCCAGCAGCTTAGCGGGCTCCAAAGAGACCCAGTACTTC.

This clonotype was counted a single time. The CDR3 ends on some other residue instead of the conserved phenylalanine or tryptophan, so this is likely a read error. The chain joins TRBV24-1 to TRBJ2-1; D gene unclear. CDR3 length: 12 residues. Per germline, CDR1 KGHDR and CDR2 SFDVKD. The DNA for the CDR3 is TGTGCCACCAGTCAAGAGAACAATGATCAGTTCTCC. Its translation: CATSQENNDQFS.

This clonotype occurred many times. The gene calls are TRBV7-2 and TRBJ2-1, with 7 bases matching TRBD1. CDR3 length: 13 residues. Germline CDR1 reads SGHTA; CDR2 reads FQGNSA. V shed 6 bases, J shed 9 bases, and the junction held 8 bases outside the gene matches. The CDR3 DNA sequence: TGTGCCAGCAGGCCTCTAGGGGGCGGTGAGCAGTTCTTC. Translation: CASRPLGGGEQFF.

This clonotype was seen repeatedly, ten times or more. In DNA form, the CDR3 reads TGTGCCAGCAGCAAGGACGGCCTTGGGGGCACTGAAGCTTTCTTT. As protein: CASSKDGLGGTEAFF. The chain joins TRBV7-9 to TRBJ1-1; TRBD1 is a possible D gene (5 bases). This CDR3 region has 15 residues. In germline, CDR1 is SEHNR, CDR2 FQNEAQ (reference sequence). V was shortened by 5 bases and J by 4 bases, with 17 bases between the two germline ends.

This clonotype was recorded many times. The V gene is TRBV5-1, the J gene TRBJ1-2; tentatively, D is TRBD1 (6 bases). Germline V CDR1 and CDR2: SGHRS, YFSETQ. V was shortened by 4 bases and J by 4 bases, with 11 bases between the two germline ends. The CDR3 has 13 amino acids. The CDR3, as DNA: TGCGCCAGCAGCCGGGGACAAGCCTATGGCTACACCTTC. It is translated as CASSRGQAYGYTF.

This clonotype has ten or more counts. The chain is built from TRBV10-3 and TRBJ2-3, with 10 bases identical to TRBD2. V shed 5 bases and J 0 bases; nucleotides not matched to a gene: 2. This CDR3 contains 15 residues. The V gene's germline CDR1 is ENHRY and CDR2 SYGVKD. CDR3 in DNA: TGTGCCATCAGTCAGCGGGAGGGAAGCACAGATACGCAGTATTTT. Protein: CAISQREGSTDTQYF.

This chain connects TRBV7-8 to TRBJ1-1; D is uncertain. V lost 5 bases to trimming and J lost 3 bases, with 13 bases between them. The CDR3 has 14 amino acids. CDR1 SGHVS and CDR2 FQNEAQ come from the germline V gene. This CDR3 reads CASSQLKSYTEAFF. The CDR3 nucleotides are TGTGCCAGCAGCCAACTCAAGAGCTACACTGAAGCTTTCTTT.

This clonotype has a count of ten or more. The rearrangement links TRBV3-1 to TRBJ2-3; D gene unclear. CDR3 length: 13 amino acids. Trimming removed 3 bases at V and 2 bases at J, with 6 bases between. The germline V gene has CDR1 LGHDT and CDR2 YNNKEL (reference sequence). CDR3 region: CASSQTLTDTQYF. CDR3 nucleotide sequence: TGTGCCAGCAGCCAGACCCTCACAGATACGCAGTATTTT.

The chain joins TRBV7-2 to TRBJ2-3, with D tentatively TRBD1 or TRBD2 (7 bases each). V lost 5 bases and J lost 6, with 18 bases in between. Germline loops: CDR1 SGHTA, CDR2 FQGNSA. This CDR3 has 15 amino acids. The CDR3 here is CASSPPGGGLDTQYF. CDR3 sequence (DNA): TGTGCCAGCAGCCCCCCAGGGGGGGGCCTGGATACGCAGTATTTT.

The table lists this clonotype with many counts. The CDR3 bases are TGTGCCAGCAGCTTAGTGTACAATGAGCAGTTCTTC. This codes for CASSLVYNEQFF. The chain carries TRBV11-2 and TRBJ2-1; D remains unclear. V dropped 1 base and J dropped 4 bases, with 2 bases sitting between them. The CDR3 has 12 amino acids. Germline V CDR1 and CDR2: SGHAT, FQNNGV.

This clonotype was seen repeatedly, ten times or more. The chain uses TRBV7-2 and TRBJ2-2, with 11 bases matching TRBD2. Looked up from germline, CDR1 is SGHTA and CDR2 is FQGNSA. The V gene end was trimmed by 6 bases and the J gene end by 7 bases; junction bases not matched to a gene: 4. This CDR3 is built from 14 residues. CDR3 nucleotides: TGTGCCAGCAGGCCCGGGACTAGCGGCGGGGAGCTGTTTTTT. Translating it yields CASRPGTSGGELFF.

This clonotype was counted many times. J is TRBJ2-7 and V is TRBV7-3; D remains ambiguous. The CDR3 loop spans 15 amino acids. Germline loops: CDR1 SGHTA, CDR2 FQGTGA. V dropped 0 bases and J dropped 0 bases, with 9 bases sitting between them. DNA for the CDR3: TGTGCCAGCAGCTTAACGGGCGGAAACTCCTACGAGCAGTACTTC. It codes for CASSLTGGNSYEQYF.

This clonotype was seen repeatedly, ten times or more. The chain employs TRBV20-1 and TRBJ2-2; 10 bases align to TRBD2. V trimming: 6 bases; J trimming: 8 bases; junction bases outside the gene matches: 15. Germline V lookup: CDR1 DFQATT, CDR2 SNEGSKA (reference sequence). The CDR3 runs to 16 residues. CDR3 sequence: CSAPGGASGGPGELFF. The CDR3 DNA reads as TGCAGTGCCCCCGGGGGGGCTAGCGGGGGACCTGGGGAGCTGTTTTTT.

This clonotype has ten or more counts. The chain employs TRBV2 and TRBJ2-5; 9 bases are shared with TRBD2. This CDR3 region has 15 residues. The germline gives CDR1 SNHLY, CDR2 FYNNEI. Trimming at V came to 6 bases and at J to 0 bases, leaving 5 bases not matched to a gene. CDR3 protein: CASSGLAMYQETQYF. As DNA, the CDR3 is TGTGCCAGCAGCGGACTAGCGATGTACCAAGAGACCCAGTACTTC.

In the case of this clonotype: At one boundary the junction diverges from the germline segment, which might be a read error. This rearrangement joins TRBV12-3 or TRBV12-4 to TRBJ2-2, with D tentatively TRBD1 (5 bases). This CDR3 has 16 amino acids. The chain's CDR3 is CASSSPVDSITWELFF. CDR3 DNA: TGTGCCAGCAGTTCCCCGGTCGACAGTATCACCTGGGAGCTGTTTTTT.